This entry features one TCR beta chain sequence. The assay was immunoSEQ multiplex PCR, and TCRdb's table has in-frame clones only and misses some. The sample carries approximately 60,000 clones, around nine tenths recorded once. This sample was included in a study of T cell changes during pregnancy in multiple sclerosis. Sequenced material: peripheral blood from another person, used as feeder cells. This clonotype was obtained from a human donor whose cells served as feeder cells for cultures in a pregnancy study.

The CDR3 DNA follows: TGTGCCTGGAGCGGGGAGGGACTAGCGGGACCTACTTCCAATGAGCAGTTCTTC. Protein: CAWSGEGLAGPTSNEQFF. The genes are TRBV30 and TRBJ2-1, with TRBD2 matching over 13 bases. Looked up from germline, CDR1 is GTSNPN and CDR2 is SVGIG (reference sequence). V dropped 3 bases and J dropped 6; count of bases not matched to a gene: 14. The CDR3 has 18 residues. The whole variable domain, remainder taken from reference TRBV30 and TRBJ2-1, is SQTIHQWPATLVQPVGSPLSLECTVEGTSNPNLYWYRQAAGRGLQLLFYSVGIGQISSEVPQNLSASRPQDRQFILSSKKLLLSDSGFYLCAWSGEGLAGPTSNEQFFGPGTRLTVL.